The 20 T cell receptor beta chains given below trace back to one sample, sequenced in a study of technical replicates of blood from several donors. Profiled with immunoSEQ multiplex PCR; TCRdb holds only in-frame clones, not every one. The sample lists 68,000 or so clones; nearly 98% were seen once. Sequences were obtained from T cells isolated from PBMCs. The receptors stem from a human donor in good health.

This clone was seen just once. This chain connects TRBV9 to TRBJ1-3; unclear D gene. V was clipped by 0 bases and J by 8 bases, with 3 bases between them. Germline CDR1 is SGDLS and CDR2 is YYNGEE. The CDR3 has 11 amino acids. The chain's CDR3 is CASSVGDTIYF. The CDR3, as DNA: TGTGCCAGCAGCGTAGGAGACACCATATATTTT. The full variable domain, completed using reference TRBV9 and TRBJ1-3, is DSGVTQTPKHLITATGQRVTLRCSPRSGDLSVYWYQQSLDQGLQFLIQYYNGEERAKGNILERFSAQQFPDLHSELNLSSLELGDSALYFCASSVGDTIYFGEGSWLTVV.

Here the CDR3 reads CASSWTAYNTDTQYF. The DNA for the CDR3 is TGTGCCAGCAGCTGGACTGCGTACAACACAGATACGCAGTATTTT. This chain uses TRBV5-6 with TRBJ2-3; D is possibly TRBD2 (5 bases). CDR1 and CDR2 (germline): SGHDT, YYEEEE. Trimming cost V 3 bases and J 2 bases, with 13 bases left between them. The CDR3 covers 15 residues.

This rearrangement joins TRBV30 to TRBJ2-4, with D unresolved. This CDR3 is 11 amino acids long. Deletions cut 0 bases from V and 8 bases from J, with 5 bases between. The germline V gene encodes CDR1 GTSNPN and CDR2 SVGIG (reference sequence). CDR3 in amino acids: CAWSVQYIQYF. The DNA for the CDR3 is TGTGCCTGGAGTGTACAATACATTCAGTACTTC.

The gene calls are TRBV4-1 and TRBJ1-2; D may be TRBD1 (6 bases). The CDR3 contains 17 residues. CDR1 MGHRA and CDR2 YSYEKL come from the germline V gene. The V end lost 1 base, the J end lost 4 bases, and 19 bases lay between the germline ends. This CDR3 is CASSQVEGTPNVYGYTF. Written as DNA, the CDR3 is TGCGCCAGCAGCCAAGTAGAAGGGACACCCAATGTCTATGGCTACACCTTC.

The chain carries TRBV5-1 and TRBJ2-3; TRBD2 matches 9 bases. This CDR3 region has 18 residues. CDR1 and CDR2 (germline): SGHRS, YFSETQ. Trimming at V came to 3 bases and at J to 0 bases, leaving 11 bases not matched to a gene. The CDR3 loop is CASSSTFASGKSTDTQYF. The CDR3 nucleotides are TGCGCCAGCAGCTCCACCTTCGCTAGCGGGAAAAGCACAGATACGCAGTATTTT.

V is TRBV29-1 and J is TRBJ1-1; TRBD1 matches at 7 bases. The V and J ends lost 2 bases and 4 bases, in that order; junction bases with no gene match: 7. The CDR3 consists of 14 residues. Germline V gives CDR1 SQVTM, CDR2 ANQGSEA. Written as DNA, the CDR3 is TGCAGCGTTGAAAATAGACAGGGTCGCACTGAAGCTTTCTTT. It is translated as CSVENRQGRTEAFF.

V usage is TRBV7-2 and J usage is TRBJ1-5; 11 nucleotides align to TRBD1. Trimming cost V 1 base and J 7 bases; bases outside gene matches: 3. The CDR3 covers 15 residues. The germline V gene encodes CDR1 SGHTA and CDR2 FQGNSA. The CDR3 DNA reads TGTGCCAGCAGCTTAGGGACAGGGGGCCGGCAGCCCCAGCATTTT. Its protein is CASSLGTGGRQPQHF.

The chain links TRBV6-5 to TRBJ2-7; 11 bases agree with TRBD2. The CDR3 extends over 15 amino acids. Losses at the gene ends were 5 bases for V and 2 bases for J; bases not matched to a gene: 5. Germline loops: CDR1 MNHEY, CDR2 SVGAGI. The CDR3 here is CASSPGLAETYEQYF. The CDR3 nucleotides read TGTGCCAGCAGTCCGGGACTAGCGGAAACCTACGAGCAGTACTTC.

The chain couples TRBV7-6 to TRBJ2-3, with D unresolved. V was clipped by 5 bases and J by 6 bases, with 12 bases between them. The germline CDR1 and CDR2 sequences are SGHVS and FNYEAQ. This CDR3 has 13 amino acids. The CDR3 spells CASSLPSTDTQYF. The CDR3 nucleotides read TGTGCCAGCAGCCTCCCCTCTACTGATACGCAGTATTTT.

The CDR3 protein is CASSLAGSGAGETQYF. CDR3 bases: TGTGCCAGCAGCTTGGCCGGATCAGGAGCGGGTGAGACCCAGTACTTC. The V and J genes are TRBV5-4 and TRBJ2-5; tentatively, D is TRBD2 (6 bases). V shed 0 bases and J shed 5 bases, with 17 bases lying between them. Germline CDR1 reads SGHNT; CDR2 reads YYREEE (reference sequence). The CDR3 length is 16 residues.

V and J are TRBV4-1 and TRBJ2-7; D is unclear. Germline-derived CDR1 and CDR2 are MGHRA and YSYEKL. The V gene lost 1 base and the J gene lost 1 base, with 17 bases spanning the gap. The CDR3 runs 17 residues. Here the CDR3 reads CASSQVPGILQSYEQYF. The CDR3 DNA sequence: TGCGCCAGCAGCCAAGTGCCAGGCATACTTCAGTCCTACGAGCAGTACTTC.

This clone was seen a single time. This chain links TRBV4-3 with TRBJ2-2; TRBD2 aligns across 9 bases. The junction had 13 bases not matched to a gene; V was cut back by 0 bases and J by 5 bases. Germline V gives CDR1 LGHNA, CDR2 YSLEER. The CDR3 consists of 19 residues. CDR3 sequence reads: CASSQEISASGMDTGELFF. CDR3 DNA sequence: TGCGCCAGCAGCCAAGAGATTAGTGCTAGCGGGATGGATACCGGGGAGCTGTTTTTT.

This sequence joins TRBV6-5 and TRBJ2-7; D is perhaps TRBD2 (6 bases). The CDR3 is made up of 13 amino acids. Per germline, CDR1 MNHEY and CDR2 SVGAGI. V was pared by 6 bases and J by 6 bases, with 15 bases between. The CDR3 DNA is TGTGCCAGCAGGGAGGGCGGTTGGGGCGAGCAGTACTTC. The encoded protein is CASREGGWGEQYF.

In this sample, this clone turned up a few times. This sequence joins TRBV7-2 and TRBJ1-1, with D unresolved. V shed 3 bases and J shed 4 bases, with 15 bases lying between them. Germline V lookup: CDR1 SGHTA, CDR2 FQGNSA. The CDR3 extends over 15 amino acids. This CDR3 reads CASSLSGPPRTEAFF. DNA for the CDR3: TGTGCCAGCAGCTTGTCAGGTCCGCCGCGCACTGAAGCTTTCTTT.

The chain uses TRBV9 and TRBJ2-7; TRBD2 might be the D (5 bases). Germline values: CDR1 SGDLS, CDR2 YYNGEE. This CDR3 region has 15 residues. Trimming took off 5 bases at V and 3 bases at J, with 18 bases between the two ends. The DNA for the CDR3 is TGTGCCAGCAGAGCCGGTTTCGGGGTCATCTACGAGCAGTACTTC. This translates into CASRAGFGVIYEQYF.

The chain joins TRBV14 to TRBJ2-5; TRBD2 matches at 8 bases. The CDR3 is 18 amino acids. Germline loops: CDR1 SGHDN, CDR2 FVKESK. The ends lost 5 bases at V and 2 bases at J; junction bases unmatched: 16. The CDR3 DNA is TGTGCCAGCAGCTCCTTTCATAGCGGGACAACTGATCAAGAGACCCAGTACTTC. Amino acid sequence: CASSSFHSGTTDQETQYF.

This sequence joins TRBV4-2 and TRBJ2-7; D perhaps matches TRBD2 (6 bases). The CDR3 contains 16 residues. Trimming took 1 base from V and 0 from J, leaving 13 bases between them. Germline V gene data show CDR1 as LGHNA and CDR2 as YNFKEQ. CDR3 sequence (DNA): TGTGCCAGCAGCCAAGTTGAGGGAGGAACCTCCTACGAGCAGTACTTC. Protein product: CASSQVEGGTSYEQYF.

The CDR3 region is CASSPPRRVDTGELFF. CDR3 coding DNA: TGTGCCAGCTCACCACCCCGCAGGGTCGACACCGGGGAGCTGTTTTTT. The chain joins TRBV18 to TRBJ2-2, with a weak D call TRBD1 (5 bases). Germline CDR1 and CDR2: KGHSH and LQKENI. Between the trimmed V and J ends, which lost 0 bases and 3 bases, there was a span of 11 bases. This CDR3 spans 16 amino acids.

The rearrangement joins TRBV6-4 to TRBJ1-2; perhaps TRBD1 as D (6 bases). Germline values: CDR1 MRHNA, CDR2 SNTAGT. This CDR3 comprises 15 residues. The germline V and J ends were trimmed by 2 bases and 0 bases, with 10 bases remaining between them. CDR3 loop: CASSDATGANYGYTF. The DNA for the CDR3 is TGTGCCAGCAGTGACGCGACAGGAGCTAACTATGGCTACACCTTC.

J is TRBJ1-1 and V is TRBV2; 8 bases are a match to TRBD1. Germline V gene lookup returns CDR1 SNHLY and CDR2 FYNNEI. J gave up 4 bases and V 6 bases, and 7 bases lay outside the gene matches. The CDR3 covers 14 residues. The CDR3 coding sequence is TGTGCCAGCAGGCCACAGGGGGTTGGCACTGAAGCTTTCTTT. Translating it yields CASRPQGVGTEAFF.